This record concerns one T cell receptor (beta chain) sequence. Antigen specificity is unknown. Germline V gives CDR1 MNHNS, CDR2 SASEGT. The CDR3 length is 18 residues. J was trimmed by 0 bases and V by 3 bases; bases with no gene match: 9. This sample is drawn from a study of T cell clones after liver transplantation. Study as a whole: Immunosuppression withdrawal was tried within 2 years after liver transplantation in this trial. Three of eight recipients were HCV-positive; others had non-autoimmune, non-viral indications.

Produced via immunoSEQ multiplex PCR; TCRdb's table is partial and in-frame only. The sample includes tens of thousands of clones, roughly 80% of them seen just once. The study, taken as a whole, reports: A significant post-transplant drop in circulating graft-donor-reactive CD4 TCRbeta sequences occurred in most of the 8 subjects. In two subjects, few donor cells limited the measurable donor-reactive repertoire.

This chain connects TRBV6-1 to TRBJ1-5; 9 nucleotides align to TRBD1. The sequenced sample was CD4+ T cells from blood, obtained 45 to 47 months after liver transplant. The clonotype originates from a human patient who received a liver transplant. Some T cells here may be from the graft donor. The chain's CDR3 is CASSDGTGRPYSNQPQHF. The CDR3 region has the DNA TGTGCCAGCAGTGACGGGACAGGGAGACCATATAGCAATCAGCCCCAGCATTTT.